This TCR beta chain was sequenced for a study of blood T cell repertoires in COVID-19. Study-wide context: Italy, Spain and the United States were the sources of the convalescent and acute COVID-19 samples.

The germline V and J ends were trimmed by 0 bases and 0 bases, with 8 bases remaining between them. Germline assignment: CDR1 MGHRA and CDR2 YSYEKL. This CDR3 spans 15 amino acids. Per the study methods: Estimation of nucleated cell counts relied on the amplification of reference gene primers. Assay used: immunoSEQ multiplex PCR; TCRdb lists only in-frame clones, some missing. D and trimming were read from the DNA, whereas the V and J calls and clone size are those reported in that table. The table records 52,000 or so clones, around 85% of them present only once. Sequencing used peripheral blood. The V call is TRBV4-1, the J call TRBJ1-1; no definite D call. The clonotype comes from a woman in her 70s with active COVID-19. Here the CDR3 reads CASSQEAAVNTEAFF. The CDR3 DNA follows: TGCGCCAGCAGCCAAGAAGCGGCAGTGAACACTGAAGCTTTCTTT.